This T cell receptor beta chain appears in the sequencing data of a study of blood T cell repertoires in COVID-19. Study as a whole: Samples of COVID-19 (acute and convalescent) were obtained from the United States, Italy and Spain. T cells, B-cell-depleted T cells, or PBMCs provided the cDNA or gDNA that served as material.

In the original workflow: Cell counts per sample came from amplifying reference gene primers. Here immunoSEQ multiplex PCR was the method, and the copy in TCRdb shows in-frame clones only, minus some. V and J calls plus clone size are reproduced from that table; the DNA served to infer D and trimming. Of some 180,000 clones detected, approximately 90% appear once; the ten largest clones hold around 6%. From germline, CDR1 is LGHDT and CDR2 YNNKEL (reference sequence). The CDR3 is made up of 14 amino acids. Deletions cut 6 bases from V and 2 bases from J, with 13 bases between. The V and J genes are TRBV3-1 (or the pseudogene TRBV3-2) and TRBJ1-1; tentatively, D is TRBD1 (6 bases). The sequenced sample was peripheral blood. The source of this sequence is a man in his forties with active or convalescent COVID-19. The CDR3 is CASRTTGGNTEAFF. CDR3 bases: TGTGCCAGCAGAACTACGGGGGGCAACACTGAAGCTTTCTTT.